The T cell receptor (beta chain) described here comes from a study of tumour-infiltrating T cells in Burkitt lymphoma. Study-wide context: Productive clonality predicted overall and progression-free survival.

Clones were sequenced by immunoSEQ multiplex PCR, and TCRdb holds only the in-frame ones, with some missing. Of around 2,500 clones in the sample, approximately 81% are singletons; the top ten hold more than 5.5%. This CDR3 contains 13 residues. With V trimmed by 0 bases and J by 5 bases, 0 bases remained unmatched. Germline-derived CDR1 and CDR2 are MNHEY and SVGAGI. Sequenced sample: tumor tissue. This receptor was obtained from a human donor with diffuse large B-cell lymphoma. The chain joins TRBV6-5 to TRBJ1-1; 7 bases line up with TRBD1. CDR3 bases: TGTGCCAGCAGTTACTCGGACAGGACTGAAGCTTTCTTT. Protein product: CASSYSDRTEAFF.